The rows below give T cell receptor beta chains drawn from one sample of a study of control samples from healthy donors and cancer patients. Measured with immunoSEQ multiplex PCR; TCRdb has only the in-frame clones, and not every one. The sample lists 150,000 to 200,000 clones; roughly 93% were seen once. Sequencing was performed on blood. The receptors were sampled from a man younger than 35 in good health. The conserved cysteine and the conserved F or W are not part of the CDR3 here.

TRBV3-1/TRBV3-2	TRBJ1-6	ASSQGSQGSALWNSPLH
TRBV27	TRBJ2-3	ASSSLSTDTQY
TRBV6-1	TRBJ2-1	ASSEQPNSSYNEQF
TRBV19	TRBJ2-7	ASRERDSAPSYEQY
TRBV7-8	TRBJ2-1	ASSLRGAISYNEQF
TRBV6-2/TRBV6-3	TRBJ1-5	ASSLFKGQVAH
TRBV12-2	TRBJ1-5	ASRLGQGVFGNQPQH
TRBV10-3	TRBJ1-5	AIDRDGVGNQPQH
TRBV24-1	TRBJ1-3	ATSDPPDTGGGNTIY
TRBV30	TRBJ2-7	AWGQGVREQY
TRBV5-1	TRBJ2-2	ASSFPGGRAGELF
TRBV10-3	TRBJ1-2	AISAPGGHGYT
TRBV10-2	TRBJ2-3	ASSAAGGADTQY
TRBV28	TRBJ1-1	ASTEGPLEAF
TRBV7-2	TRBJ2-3	ASSPFTDTQY
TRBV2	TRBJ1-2	ASSEAFSGYGYT
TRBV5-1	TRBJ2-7	ASSPGQGYYEQY
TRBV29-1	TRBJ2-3	SVVGYPSGDTQY
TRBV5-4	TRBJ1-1	ASSFDRGDTEAF
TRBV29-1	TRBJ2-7	SVGNGLAGGTSYEQY
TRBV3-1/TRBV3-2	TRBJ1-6	ASSRGTGGYNSPLH
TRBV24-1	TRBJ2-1	ATSDLTGGNEQF
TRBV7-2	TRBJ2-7	ASSLSHRADEQY
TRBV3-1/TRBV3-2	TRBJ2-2	ASSQENRGLTGELF
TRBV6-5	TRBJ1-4	ASRAGGAGKEKLF
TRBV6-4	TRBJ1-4	ASSDMVEKLF
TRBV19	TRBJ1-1	ASSTSDLAEAF
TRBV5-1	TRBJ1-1	ASSLLQATTEAF
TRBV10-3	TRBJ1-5	AISVLLRDRCSNQPQH
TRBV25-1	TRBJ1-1	ASSERRGGMDTEAF
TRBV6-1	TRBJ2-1	ASSTDRFFNEQF
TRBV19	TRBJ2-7	ASSTRDRSSEQY
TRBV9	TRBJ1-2	ASSGRDRANYGYT
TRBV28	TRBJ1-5	ASTLPRGPQH
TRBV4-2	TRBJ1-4	ASSQVDRGEEKLF
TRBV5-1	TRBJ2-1	ASSLQNNEQF
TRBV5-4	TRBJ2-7	ASSLRTGGYEQY
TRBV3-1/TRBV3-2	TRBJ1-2	ASSQDGGYGYT
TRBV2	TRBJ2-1	ASSEVLNNEQF
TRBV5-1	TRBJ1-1	ASSAGLRTEAF
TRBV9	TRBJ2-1	ASSPFAGAYNEQF
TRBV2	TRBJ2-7	ASSVPVFGTYEQY
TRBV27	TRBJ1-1	ASSTRDILNTEAF
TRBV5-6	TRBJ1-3	ASSAGLLNGNTIY
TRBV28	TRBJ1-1	ASSPSVVQAF
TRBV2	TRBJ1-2	ASRTGDPGYT
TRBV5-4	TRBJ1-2	ASSSWTGEYGYT
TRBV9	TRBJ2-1	ASSVAGQGYNEQF
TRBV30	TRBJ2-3	AWSANGRADTQY
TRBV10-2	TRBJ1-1	ASSESYGDTEAF
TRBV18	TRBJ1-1	ASSPRGGTEAF
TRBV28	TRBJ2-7	ASNHRALHYEQY
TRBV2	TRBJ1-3	ASNENSGNTIY
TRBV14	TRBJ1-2	ASSRGYGYT
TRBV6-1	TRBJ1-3	ASSDNWDNRNTIY
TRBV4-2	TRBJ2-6	ASSQEGSGGANVLT
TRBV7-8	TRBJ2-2	ASSLETLVIGELF
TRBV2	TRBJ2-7	ASKGGGSYEQY
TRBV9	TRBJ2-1	ASNGGGIYNEQF